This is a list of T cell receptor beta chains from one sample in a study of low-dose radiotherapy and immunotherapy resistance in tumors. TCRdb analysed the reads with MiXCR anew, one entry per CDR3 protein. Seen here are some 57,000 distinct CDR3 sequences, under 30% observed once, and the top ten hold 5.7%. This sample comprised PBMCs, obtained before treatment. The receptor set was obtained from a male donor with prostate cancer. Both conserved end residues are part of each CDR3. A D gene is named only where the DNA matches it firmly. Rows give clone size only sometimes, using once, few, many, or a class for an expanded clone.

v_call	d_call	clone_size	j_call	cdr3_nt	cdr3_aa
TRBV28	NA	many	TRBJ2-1	TGTGCCAGCAAAGGAGGGGGGGCGGCTAGCGGCATAGGGTGGAATGAGCAGTTCTTC	CASKGGGAASGIGWNEQFF
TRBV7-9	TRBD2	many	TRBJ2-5	TGTGCCAGCAGCTTCGGGACTAGCGGGAGGCAACAAGAGACCCAGTACTTC	CASSFGTSGRQQETQYF
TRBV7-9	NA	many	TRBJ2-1	TGTGCCAGCAGCTTAACAAATCCACCGACCCCCTACAATGAGCAGTTCTTC	CASSLTNPPTPYNEQFF
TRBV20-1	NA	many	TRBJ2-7	TGCAGTGCCCGGAGGGGCCTGGGACGTACCGACGAGCAGTACTTC	CSARRGLGRTDEQYF
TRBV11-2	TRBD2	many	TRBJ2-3	TGTGCCACGGGGGGGGGCCGGGATACGCAGTATTTT	CATGGGRDTQYF
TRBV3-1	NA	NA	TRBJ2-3	TGTGCCAGCAGCCAAGATCGAGCGGCCCGGGTCAATACGCAGTATTTT	CASSQDRAARVNTQYF
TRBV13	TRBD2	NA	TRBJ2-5	TGTGCCAGCAGCTTTGCTAGCGGGGGCCGCCATGAGACCCAGTACTTC	CASSFASGGRHETQYF
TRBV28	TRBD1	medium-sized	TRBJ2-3	TGTGCCAGCAGTCCCCCCCGGGGACAGGGCCCAGATACGCAGTATTTT	CASSPPRGQGPDTQYF
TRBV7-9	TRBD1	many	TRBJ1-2	TGTGCCAGCAGCCTATCGCCAGGGGGCTTTAACTATGGCTACACCTTC	CASSLSPGGFNYGYTF
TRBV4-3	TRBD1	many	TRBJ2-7	TGCGCCAGCAGCCATGGGACAGGGAGCTCCTACGAGCAGTACTTC	CASSHGTGSSYEQYF
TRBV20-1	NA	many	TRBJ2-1	TGCAGTGCTAGAGATCGGCAAGCAACGAATGAGCAGTTCTTC	CSARDRQATNEQFF
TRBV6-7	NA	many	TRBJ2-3	TGTGCCAGCAGTCAAGTTTTTGGGGTAAAAACAGATACGCAGTATTTT	CASSQVFGVKTDTQYF
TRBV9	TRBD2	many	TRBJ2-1	TGTGCCAGCAGCGTAGTCGGGGCTAGCGGTAGGCATGAGCAGTTCTTC	CASSVVGASGRHEQFF
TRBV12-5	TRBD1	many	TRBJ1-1	TGTGCTAGTGGTTTATGGCCCGGGACAGCGAACACTGAAGCTTTCTTT	CASGLWPGTANTEAFF
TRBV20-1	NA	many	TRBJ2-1	TGCAGTGCTCCCCTGCCAGGGGCTAGCGGCTACAATGAGCAGTTCTTC	CSAPLPGASGYNEQFF
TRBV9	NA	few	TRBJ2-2	NA	CASSVPDRAGELFFF
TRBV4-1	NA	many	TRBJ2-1	TGCGCCAGCAGCCTACCGGGACTCCCCACTGAGCAGTTCTTC	CASSLPGLPTEQFF
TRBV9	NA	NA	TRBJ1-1	TGTGCCAGCAGCGCCCCCACAACCAACACTGAAGCTTTCTTT	CASSAPTTNTEAFF
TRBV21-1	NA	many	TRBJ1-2	TGTGCCAGCAGCAAAGAGGCAACCGGGACAGGGGGCTATGGCTACACCTTC	CASSKEATGTGGYGYTF
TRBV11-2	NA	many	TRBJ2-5	TGTGCCAGCAGCTTAGATGGATGGCAGAGAAAGACCCAGTACTTC	CASSLDGWQRKTQYF
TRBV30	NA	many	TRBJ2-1	TGTGCGCGACGGGGGGACACTCGCTACAATGAGCAGTTCTTC	CARRGDTRYNEQFF
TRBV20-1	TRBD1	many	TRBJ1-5	TGCAGTGCTACGACAGGGGGAAACAATCAGCCCCAGCATTTT	CSATTGGNNQPQHF
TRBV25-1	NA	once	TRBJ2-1	TGTGCCAGCAGTGAAGGGTGGGGTGAGCAGTTCTTC	CASSEGWGEQFF
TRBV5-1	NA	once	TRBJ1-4	TGCGCCAGCAGCTTGAATCCAGGGTCAAATGAAAAACTGTTTTTT	CASSLNPGSNEKLFF
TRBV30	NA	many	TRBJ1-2	TGTGCCTGGGAATCGAGGGGGTACTATGGCTACACCTTC	CAWESRGYYGYTF
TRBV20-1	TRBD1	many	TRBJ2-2	TGCAGTGCTAGAGAGGGGACAGGTGGCGCGAACACCGGGGAGCTGTTTTTT	CSAREGTGGANTGELFF
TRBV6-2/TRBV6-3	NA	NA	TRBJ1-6	TGTGCCAGCAGTGCGTCAGCTTATAATTCACCCCTCCACTTT	CASSASAYNSPLHF
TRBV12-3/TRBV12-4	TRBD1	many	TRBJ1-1	TGTGCCAGCAGTTTTGGGACAGGGAATGAAGCTTTCTTT	CASSFGTGNEAFF
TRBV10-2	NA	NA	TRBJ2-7	TGCGCCAGTTCGAACTCCAACAAGCAGTACTTC	CASSNSNKQYF
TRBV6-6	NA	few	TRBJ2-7	TGTGCCAGCAGCGGGAGTTGGTCCGAGCAGTACTTC	CASSGSWSEQYF
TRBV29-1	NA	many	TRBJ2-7	TGCAGCGTTGCAAGGTCAGCCTCCTACGAGCAGTACTTC	CSVARSASYEQYF
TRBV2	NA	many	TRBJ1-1	TGTGCCAGCAAGGAGAGGCAGTTGAACACTGAAGCTTTCTTT	CASKERQLNTEAFF
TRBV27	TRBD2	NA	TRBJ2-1	TGTGCCAGCAGTTTCGGACTAGCGGGAGGCCGGGGACACAATGAGCAGTTCTTC	CASSFGLAGGRGHNEQFF
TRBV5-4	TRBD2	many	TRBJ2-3	TGTGCCAGCAGCGCCCGACTAGCGGGCCCAAGCACAGATACGCAGTATTTT	CASSARLAGPSTDTQYF
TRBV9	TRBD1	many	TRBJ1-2	TGTGCCAGCACCACCACAGGGGGCAGTGGCTACACCTTC	CASTTTGGSGYTF
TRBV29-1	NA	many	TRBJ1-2	TGCAGCGTTGAAGGCAGATCTAACTATGGCTACACCTTC	CSVEGRSNYGYTF
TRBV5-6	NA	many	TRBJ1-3	TGTGCCAGCAGCTTGGTGCGGGGGTTCTCTGGAAACACCATATATTTT	CASSLVRGFSGNTIYF
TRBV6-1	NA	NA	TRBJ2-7	TGTGCCAGCAGTGGAGACAGGACCTACGAGCAGTACTTC	CASSGDRTYEQYF
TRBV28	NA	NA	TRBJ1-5	TGTGCCAGCCAGCGCCCATCGGGAAATGCCAATCAGCCCCAGCATTTT	CASQRPSGNANQPQHF
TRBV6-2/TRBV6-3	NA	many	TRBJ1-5	TGTGCCAGCAGTGAACTCGGCAATCAGCCCCAGCATTTT	CASSELGNQPQHF